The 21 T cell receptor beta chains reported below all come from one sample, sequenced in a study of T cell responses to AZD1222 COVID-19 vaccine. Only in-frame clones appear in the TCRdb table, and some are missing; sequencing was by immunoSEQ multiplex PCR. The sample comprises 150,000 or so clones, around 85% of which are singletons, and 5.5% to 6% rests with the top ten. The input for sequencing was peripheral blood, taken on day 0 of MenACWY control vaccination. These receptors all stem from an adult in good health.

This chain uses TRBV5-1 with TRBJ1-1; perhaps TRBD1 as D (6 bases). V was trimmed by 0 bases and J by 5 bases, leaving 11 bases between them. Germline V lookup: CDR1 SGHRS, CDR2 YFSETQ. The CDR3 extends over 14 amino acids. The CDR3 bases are TGCGCCAGCAGCTTGGTAGGGGGGAAAACTGAAGCTTTCTTT. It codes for CASSLVGGKTEAFF.

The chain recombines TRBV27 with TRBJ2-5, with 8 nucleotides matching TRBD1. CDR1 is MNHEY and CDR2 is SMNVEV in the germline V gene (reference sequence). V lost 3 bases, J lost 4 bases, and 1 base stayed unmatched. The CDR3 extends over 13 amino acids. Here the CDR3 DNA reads TGTGCCAGCAGTTTCGGGACAGGAGAGACCCAGTACTTC. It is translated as CASSFGTGETQYF.

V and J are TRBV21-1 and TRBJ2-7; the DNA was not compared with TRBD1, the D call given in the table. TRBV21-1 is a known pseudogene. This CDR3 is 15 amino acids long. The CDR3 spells CASKIGTEGYYEQYV. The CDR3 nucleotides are TGTGCCAGCAAAATAGGGACAGAAGGATACTACGAGCAGTACGTC.

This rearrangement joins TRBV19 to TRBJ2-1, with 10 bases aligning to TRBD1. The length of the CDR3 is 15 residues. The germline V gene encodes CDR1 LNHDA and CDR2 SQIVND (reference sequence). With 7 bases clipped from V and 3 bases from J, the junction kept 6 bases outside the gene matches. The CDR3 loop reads CASNPTGGRYNEQFF. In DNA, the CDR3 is TGTGCCAGTAATCCGACAGGGGGCCGCTACAATGAGCAGTTCTTC.

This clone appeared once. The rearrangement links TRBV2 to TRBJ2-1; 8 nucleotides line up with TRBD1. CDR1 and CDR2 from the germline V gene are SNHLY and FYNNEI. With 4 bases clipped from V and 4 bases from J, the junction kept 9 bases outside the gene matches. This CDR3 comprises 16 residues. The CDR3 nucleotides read TGTGCCAGCAGTGCGCTCCAGGGGGCGCGGTACAATGAGCAGTTCTTC. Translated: CASSALQGARYNEQFF. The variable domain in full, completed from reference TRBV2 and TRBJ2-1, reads EPEVTQTPSHQVTQMGQEVILRCVPISNHLYFYWYRQILGQKVEFLVSFYNNEISEKSEIFDDQFSVERPDGSNFTLKIRSTKLEDSAMYFCASSALQGARYNEQFFGPGTRLTVL.

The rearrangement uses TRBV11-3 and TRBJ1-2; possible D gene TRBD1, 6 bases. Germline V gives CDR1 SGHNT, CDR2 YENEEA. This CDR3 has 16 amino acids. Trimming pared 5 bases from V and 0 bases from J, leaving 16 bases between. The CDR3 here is CASSPGGAPANYGYTF. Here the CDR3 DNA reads TGTGCCAGCAGCCCCGGGGGGGCACCCGCTAACTATGGCTACACCTTC.

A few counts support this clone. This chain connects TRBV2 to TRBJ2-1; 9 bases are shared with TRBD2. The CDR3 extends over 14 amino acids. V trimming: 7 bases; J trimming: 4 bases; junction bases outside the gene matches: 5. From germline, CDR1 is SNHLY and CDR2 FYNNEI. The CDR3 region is CASNQRGAYNEQFF. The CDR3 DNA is TGTGCCAGCAATCAGCGGGGGGCTTACAATGAGCAGTTCTTC.

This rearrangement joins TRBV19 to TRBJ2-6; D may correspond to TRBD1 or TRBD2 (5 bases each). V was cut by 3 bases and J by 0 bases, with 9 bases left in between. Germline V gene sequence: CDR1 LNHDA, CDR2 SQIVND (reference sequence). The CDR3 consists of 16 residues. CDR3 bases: TGTGCCAGTAGTATCCGAGGGGCCTCTGGGGCCAACGTCCTGACTTTC. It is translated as CASSIRGASGANVLTF. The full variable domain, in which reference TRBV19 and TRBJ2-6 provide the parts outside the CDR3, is DGGITQSPKYLFRKEGQNVTLSCEQNLNHDAMYWYRQDPGQGLRLIYYSQIVNDFQKGDIAEGYSVSREKKESFPLTVTSAQKNPTAFYLCASSIRGASGANVLTFGAGSRLTVL.

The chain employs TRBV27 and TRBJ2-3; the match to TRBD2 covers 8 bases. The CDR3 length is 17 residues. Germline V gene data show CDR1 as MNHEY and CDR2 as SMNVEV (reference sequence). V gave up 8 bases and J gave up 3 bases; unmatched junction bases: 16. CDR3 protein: CASSGFSGSLWTDTQYF. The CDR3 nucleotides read TGTGCCAGCTCAGGGTTCAGCGGGAGTTTGTGGACAGATACGCAGTATTTT.

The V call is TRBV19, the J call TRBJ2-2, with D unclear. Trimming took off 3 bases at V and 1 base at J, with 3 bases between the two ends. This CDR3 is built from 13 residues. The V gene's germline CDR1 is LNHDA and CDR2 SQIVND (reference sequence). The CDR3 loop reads CASSILNTGELFF. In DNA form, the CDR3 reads TGTGCCAGTAGTATCTTGAACACCGGGGAGCTGTTTTTT. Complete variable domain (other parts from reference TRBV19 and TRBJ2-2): DGGITQSPKYLFRKEGQNVTLSCEQNLNHDAMYWYRQDPGQGLRLIYYSQIVNDFQKGDIAEGYSVSREKKESFPLTVTSAQKNPTAFYLCASSILNTGELFFGEGSRLTVL.

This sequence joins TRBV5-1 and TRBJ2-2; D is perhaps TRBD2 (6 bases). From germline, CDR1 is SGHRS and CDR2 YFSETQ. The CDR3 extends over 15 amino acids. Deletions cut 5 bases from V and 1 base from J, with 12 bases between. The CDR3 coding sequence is TGCGCCAGCAGTACTGCGGGGATGAACACCGGGGAGCTGTTTTTT. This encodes CASSTAGMNTGELFF.

The CDR3 sequence: CASSMTVTEAFF. In DNA, the CDR3 is TGTGCCAGTAGTATGACGGTCACTGAAGCTTTCTTT. This sequence joins TRBV19 and TRBJ1-1, with D unresolved. CDR1 and CDR2 from the germline V gene are LNHDA and SQIVND (reference sequence). The CDR3 runs to 12 residues. Between the trimmed V and J ends, which lost 3 bases and 4 bases, there was a span of 6 bases.

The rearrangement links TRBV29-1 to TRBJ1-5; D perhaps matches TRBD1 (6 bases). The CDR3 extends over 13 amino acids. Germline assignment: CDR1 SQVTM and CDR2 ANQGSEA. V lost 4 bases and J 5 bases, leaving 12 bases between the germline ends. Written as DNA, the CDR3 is TGCAGCGTTGGGGGACATACGGATCAGCCCCAGCATTTT. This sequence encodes CSVGGHTDQPQHF.

The CDR3 loop is CASSLSAGGSYNEQFF. The CDR3 coding sequence is TGTGCCAGCAGTTTAAGTGCCGGGGGCTCGTACAATGAGCAGTTCTTC. V is TRBV28 and J is TRBJ2-1, with D perhaps assigned TRBD1 or TRBD2 (6 bases each). Trimming took off 2 bases at V and 4 bases at J, with 15 bases between the two ends. The germline V gene has CDR1 MDHEN and CDR2 SYDVKM. This CDR3 region has 16 residues.

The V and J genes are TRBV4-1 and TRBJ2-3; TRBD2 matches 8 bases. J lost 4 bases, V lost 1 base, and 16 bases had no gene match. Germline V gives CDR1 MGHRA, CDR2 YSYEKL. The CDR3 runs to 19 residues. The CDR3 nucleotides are TGCGCCAGCAGCCAAGCCCCCCCGCGAGATAGCGGGGTTGCAGATACGCAGTATTTT. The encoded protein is CASSQAPPRDSGVADTQYF.

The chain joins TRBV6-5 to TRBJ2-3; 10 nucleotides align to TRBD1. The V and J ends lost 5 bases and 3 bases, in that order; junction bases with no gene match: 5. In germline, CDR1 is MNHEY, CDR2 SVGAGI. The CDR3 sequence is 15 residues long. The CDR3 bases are TGTGCCAGCAGTCCCGGGACAGGGGAGACAGATACGCAGTATTTT. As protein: CASSPGTGETDTQYF.

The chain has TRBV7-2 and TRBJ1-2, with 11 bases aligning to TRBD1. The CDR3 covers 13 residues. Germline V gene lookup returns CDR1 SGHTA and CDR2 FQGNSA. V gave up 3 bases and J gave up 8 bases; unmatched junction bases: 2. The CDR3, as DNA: TGTGCCAGCAGCTTGGGACAGGGGGGAGGCTACACCTTC. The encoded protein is CASSLGQGGGYTF.

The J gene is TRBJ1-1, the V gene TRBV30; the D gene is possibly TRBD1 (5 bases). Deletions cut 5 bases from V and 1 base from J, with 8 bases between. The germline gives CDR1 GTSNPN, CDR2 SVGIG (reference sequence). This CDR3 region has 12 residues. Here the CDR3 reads CAWGQENTEAFF. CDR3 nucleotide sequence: TGTGCCTGGGGACAAGAGAACACTGAAGCTTTCTTT.

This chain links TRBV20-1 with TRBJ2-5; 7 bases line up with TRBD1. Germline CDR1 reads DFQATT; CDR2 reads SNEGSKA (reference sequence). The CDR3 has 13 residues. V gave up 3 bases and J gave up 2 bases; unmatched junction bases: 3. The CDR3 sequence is CSASKGAQETQYF. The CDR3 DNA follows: TGCAGTGCTAGTAAGGGGGCACAAGAGACCCAGTACTTC.

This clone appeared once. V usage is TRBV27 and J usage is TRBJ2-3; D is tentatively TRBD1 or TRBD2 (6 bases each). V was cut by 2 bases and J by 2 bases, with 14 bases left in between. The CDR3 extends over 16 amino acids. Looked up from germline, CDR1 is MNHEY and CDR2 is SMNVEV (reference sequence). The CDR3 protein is CASSLLRGALTDTQYF. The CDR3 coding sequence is TGTGCCAGCAGTTTACTTAGGGGGGCCCTCACAGATACGCAGTATTTT.

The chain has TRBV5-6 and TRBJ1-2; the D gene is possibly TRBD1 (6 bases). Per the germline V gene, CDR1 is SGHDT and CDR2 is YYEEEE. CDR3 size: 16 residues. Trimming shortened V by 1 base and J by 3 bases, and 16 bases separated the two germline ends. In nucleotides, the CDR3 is TGTGCCAGCAGCTTGTCAGGGGCAGGGTATGACTATGGCTACACCTTC. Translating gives CASSLSGAGYDYGYTF. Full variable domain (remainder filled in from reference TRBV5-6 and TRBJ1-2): DAGVTQSPTHLIKTRGQQVTLRCSPKSGHDTVSWYQQALGQGPQFIFQYYEEEERQRGNFPDRFSGHQFPNYSSELNVNALLLGDSALYLCASSLSGAGYDYGYTFGSGTRLTVV.